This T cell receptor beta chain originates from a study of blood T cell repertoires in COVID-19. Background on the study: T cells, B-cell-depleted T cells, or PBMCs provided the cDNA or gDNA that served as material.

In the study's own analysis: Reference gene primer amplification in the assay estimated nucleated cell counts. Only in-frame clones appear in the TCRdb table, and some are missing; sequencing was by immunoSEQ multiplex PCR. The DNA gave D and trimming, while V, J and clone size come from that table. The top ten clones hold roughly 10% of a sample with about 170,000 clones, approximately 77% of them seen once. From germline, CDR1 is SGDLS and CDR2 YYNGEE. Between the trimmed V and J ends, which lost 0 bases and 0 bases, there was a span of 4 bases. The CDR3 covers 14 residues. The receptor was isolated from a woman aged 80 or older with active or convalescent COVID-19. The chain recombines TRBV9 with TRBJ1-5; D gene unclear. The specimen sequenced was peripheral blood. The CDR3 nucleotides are TGTGCCAGCAGCGTAGACTTTAGCAATCAGCCCCAGCATTTT. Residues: CASSVDFSNQPQHF.